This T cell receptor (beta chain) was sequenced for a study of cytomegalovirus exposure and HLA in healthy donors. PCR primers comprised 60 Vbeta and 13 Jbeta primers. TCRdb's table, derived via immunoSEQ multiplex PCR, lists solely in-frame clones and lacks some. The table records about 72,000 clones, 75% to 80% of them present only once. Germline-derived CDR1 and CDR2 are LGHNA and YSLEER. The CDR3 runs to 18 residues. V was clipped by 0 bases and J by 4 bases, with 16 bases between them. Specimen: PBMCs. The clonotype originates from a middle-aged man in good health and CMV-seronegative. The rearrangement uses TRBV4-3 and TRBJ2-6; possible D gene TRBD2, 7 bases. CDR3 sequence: CASSQDRAGAGGANVLTF. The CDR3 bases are TGCGCCAGCAGCCAAGACAGGGCGGGGGCTGGGGGGGCCAACGTCCTGACTTTC.